The 19 T cell receptor beta chains presented below share a single source sample, sequenced in a study of blood T cells in healthy people across ages. The use of a sample-barcoded 5' primer and a J-beta primer mix characterized a second PCR of about 7 to 12 cycles. TCRdb re-called the 5' RACE reads through MiXCR, storing one row per CDR3 protein. The top ten clones hold just over 15% of a sample with 650,000 to 700,000 distinct CDR3 sequences, 32% of them seen once. Sequenced material: blood. All receptors derive from a woman of 80 years or more in good health.

Regarding this clonotype: Being one base from a much bigger clone, this may be a read error. The chain has TRBV5-6 and TRBJ1-2; D gene ambiguous. The length of the CDR3 is 13 residues. CDR1 and CDR2 from the germline V gene are SGHDT and YYEEEE. V was trimmed by 4 bases and J by 8 bases, leaving 15 bases between them. The CDR3 sequence is CASSRAPRKGYTF. CDR3 DNA: TGTGCCAGCAGCCGGGCCCCCAGGAAGGGCTACACCTTC. The full variable domain, completed using reference TRBV5-6 and TRBJ1-2, is DAGVTQSPTHLIKTRGQQVTLRCSPKSGHDTVSWYQQALGQGPQFIFQYYEEEERQRGNFPDRFSGHQFPNYSSELNVNALLLGDSALYLCASSRAPRKGYTFGSGTRLTVV.

This clonotype was recorded at least ten times. The rearrangement joins TRBV20-1 to TRBJ2-5; 12 positions match TRBD2. V dropped 0 bases and J dropped 5; count of bases not matched to a gene: 1. Germline V gene lookup returns CDR1 DFQATT and CDR2 SNEGSKA (reference sequence). This CDR3 comprises 14 residues. The CDR3 region is CSARDGTSGETQYF. DNA for the CDR3: TGCAGTGCTAGAGACGGGACTAGCGGGGAGACCCAGTACTTC.

V gene TRBV29-1 combines with J gene TRBJ1-4, with D uncertain. CDR1 is SQVTM and CDR2 is ANQGSEA in the germline V gene. With 4 bases removed from V and 4 bases from J, the gap between germline ends came to 10 bases. The CDR3 is 13 residues long. The CDR3 DNA follows: TGCAGCGTTGCCCGCGGTGTTAATGAAAAACTGTTTTTT. It translates to CSVARGVNEKLFF.

Notes on this clonotype: It may be a read error: a sequence one base away is much more abundant. The rearrangement uses TRBV4-3 and TRBJ2-4; a possible D gene is TRBD1 (6 bases). The J call may not be correct, given that the DNA end is closer to TRBJ2-7. This CDR3 is 16 amino acids long. Per germline, CDR1 LGHNA and CDR2 YSLEER. CDR3: CASSQDGPTGINEQYF. DNA of the CDR3: TGCGCCAGCAGCCAAGATGGCCCAACAGGGATTAACGAGCAGTACTTC.

The V and J genes are TRBV5-1 and TRBJ2-3; D uncertain. The CDR3 loop spans 15 amino acids. Trimming took off 0 bases at V and 3 bases at J, with 11 bases between the two ends. Germline CDR1 reads SGHRS; CDR2 reads YFSETQ. CDR3 sequence (DNA): TGCGCCAGCAGCTTGGAGGGCAGGATGACAGATACGCAGTATTTT. The encoded protein is CASSLEGRMTDTQYF. The whole variable domain, filled in from reference TRBV5-1 and TRBJ2-3, reads KAGVTQTPRYLIKTRGQQVTLSCSPISGHRSVSWYQQTPGQGLQFLFEYFSETQRNKGNFPGRFSGRQFSNSRSEMNVSTLELGDSALYLCASSLEGRMTDTQYFGPGTRLTVL.

This clonotype has a single count. This may arise from a read error, as a much more abundant clone is one base away. The rearrangement joins TRBV12-3 or TRBV12-4 to TRBJ2-7; D is perhaps TRBD1 (5 bases). The length of the CDR3 is 15 residues. V was trimmed by 8 bases and J by 0 bases, leaving 17 bases between them. Written as DNA, the CDR3 is TGTGCCAGCGGCGTCTCAGGGATTTACTCCTACGAGCAGTACTTC. Translating gives CASGVSGIYSYEQYF.

The CDR3 nucleotides read TGCAGCGTTGGACCCGGGACTAGCCTCTTCGGGGAGCTGTTTTTT. Translating gives CSVGPGTSLFGELFF. This chain joins TRBV29-1 and TRBJ2-2; 9 nucleotides match TRBD2. The CDR3 contains 15 residues. V dropped 4 bases and J dropped 7; count of bases not matched to a gene: 10. Germline CDR1 reads SQVTM; CDR2 reads ANQGSEA.

About this clonotype: Being one base from a much bigger clone, this may be a read error. This chain uses TRBV27 with TRBJ1-1, with D possibly being TRBD1 (6 bases). From germline, CDR1 is MNHEY and CDR2 SMNVEV (reference sequence). The CDR3 is 13 residues long. CDR3 nucleotide sequence: TGTACCAGCAGAGACACAGGGTCAACTGAAGCTTTCTTT. Translation: CTSRDTGSTEAFF.

As to this clonotype: A much larger clone is a single base away; this may be a read error. This chain joins TRBV10-2 and TRBJ2-7; D is unclear. The V end lost 6 bases, the J end lost 6 bases, and 12 bases lay between the germline ends. The CDR3 has 12 residues. Germline V gives CDR1 WSHSY, CDR2 SAAADI. The CDR3 nucleotides read TGCGCCAGCAGCCCAGTGTACTGCGAGCAGTACTTC. Its translation is CASSPVYCEQYF.

This clonotype occurred many times. V usage is TRBV4-3 and J usage is TRBJ1-5; possibly TRBD1 for D (6 bases). Trimming shortened V by 1 base and J by 7 bases, and 14 bases separated the two germline ends. CDR1 is LGHNA, CDR2 YSLEER, per germline. The CDR3 extends over 15 amino acids. CDR3 in amino acids: CASSQVPGAGQPQHF. The CDR3 region has the DNA TGCGCCAGCAGCCAAGTCCCAGGGGCAGGGCAGCCCCAGCATTTT.

In this sample, this clonotype turned up a few times. This may arise from a read error, as a much more abundant clone is one base away. This chain joins TRBV7-2 and TRBJ2-1; TRBD2 aligns across 7 bases. The end of the DNA aligns better with TRBJ2-7, so the J call may be wrong. This CDR3 region has 14 residues. Germline V gene sequence: CDR1 SGHTA, CDR2 FQGNSA. The CDR3 DNA reads TGTGCCAGCAGCAGACTAGCCGTCTACGATGAGCAGTACTTC. Its protein product is CASSRLAVYDEQYF.

This clonotype was detected ten times or more. This sequence joins TRBV24-1 and TRBJ2-7; D gene uncertain. CDR3 length: 14 amino acids. Trimming pared 4 bases from V and 5 bases from J, leaving 14 bases between. From germline, CDR1 is KGHDR and CDR2 SFDVKD. Written as DNA, the CDR3 is TGTGCCACCAGTGACTACCCCCCGATCCACGAGCAGTACTTC. Protein: CATSDYPPIHEQYF.

The gene calls are TRBV6-1 and TRBJ1-5, with 9 bases fitting TRBD1. Germline values: CDR1 MNHNS, CDR2 SASEGT. Trimming at V came to 2 bases and at J to 3 bases, leaving 5 bases not matched to a gene. This CDR3 has 16 amino acids. The CDR3 bases are TGTGCCAGCAGTGAATGGGGACAGGGAGTCAATCAGCCCCAGCATTTT. Protein product: CASSEWGQGVNQPQHF.

The chain uses TRBV20-1 and TRBJ1-5; D remains ambiguous. Per the germline V gene, CDR1 is DFQATT and CDR2 is SNEGSKA (reference sequence). The V and J ends lost 6 bases and 3 bases respectively, with 9 bases between them. The CDR3 sequence is 12 residues long. The CDR3 spells CSASDINQPQHF. The CDR3 coding sequence is TGCAGTGCCTCAGACATCAATCAGCCCCAGCATTTT.

The chain combines TRBV7-2 with TRBJ1-1, with 9 positions matching TRBD1. The germline gives CDR1 SGHTA, CDR2 FQGNSA. The CDR3 contains 15 residues. V dropped 7 bases and J dropped 7; count of bases not matched to a gene: 13. This CDR3 is CASINYMGTGYEAFF. CDR3 bases: TGTGCCAGCATCAATTACATGGGGACAGGGTATGAAGCTTTCTTT.

The genes are TRBV25-1 and TRBJ2-1; 9 bases are a match to TRBD1. The CDR3 consists of 15 residues. Germline assignment: CDR1 MGHDK and CDR2 SYGVNS. Trimming cost V 0 bases and J 13 bases; bases outside gene matches: 10. The CDR3 region is CASSEYDRGKETQFF. CDR3 coding DNA: TGTGCCAGCAGTGAATATGACAGGGGGAAAGAGACCCAGTTCTTC.

This clonotype appeared many times. The V gene is TRBV9, the J gene TRBJ2-5; D not resolved. V was cut by 0 bases and J by 3 bases, with 6 bases left in between. This CDR3 is built from 13 residues. Germline CDR1 is SGDLS and CDR2 is YYNGEE. In nucleotides, the CDR3 is TGTGCCAGCAGCGTAGGGCAGAAAGAGACCCAGTACTTC. Protein sequence: CASSVGQKETQYF. The whole variable domain, filled in from reference TRBV9 and TRBJ2-5, reads DSGVTQTPKHLITATGQRVTLRCSPRSGDLSVYWYQQSLDQGLQFLIQYYNGEERAKGNILERFSAQQFPDLHSELNLSSLELGDSALYFCASSVGQKETQYFGPGTRLLVL.

Comments on this clonotype: This may be a read error: a much more frequent sequence differs by one nucleotide. The chain combines TRBV2 with TRBJ2-5, with D maybe TRBD1 (7 bases). The CDR3 sequence is 14 residues long. Trimming took 6 bases from V and 5 from J, leaving 16 bases between them. Germline lookup yields CDR1 SNHLY and CDR2 FYNNEI. This chain's CDR3 is CASRDPGGRETQYF. The CDR3 bases are TGTGCCAGCAGGGATCCAGGGGGGCGGGAGACCCAGTACTTC. Drawing the rest from reference TRBV2 and TRBJ2-5, the complete variable domain is EPEVTQTPSHQVTQMGQEVILRCVPISNHLYFYWYRQILGQKVEFLVSFYNNEISEKSEIFDDQFSVERPDGSNFTLKIRSTKLEDSAMYFCASRDPGGRETQYFGPGTRLLVL.

This clonotype was counted many times. This chain joins TRBV15 and TRBJ2-7; D uncertain. The CDR3 covers 14 residues. Germline assignment: CDR1 LNHNV and CDR2 YYDKDF (reference sequence). The germline V and J ends were trimmed by 0 bases and 0 bases, with 6 bases remaining between them. Here the CDR3 reads CATSREASSYEQYF. The CDR3 coding sequence is TGTGCCACCAGCAGAGAGGCGTCCTCCTACGAGCAGTACTTC.